Shown below are 28 T cell receptor beta chains from a single sample sequenced in a study of blood T cell repertoires in COVID-19 (dated by TCRdb to 2020 to 2021). The method behind the library was the immunoSEQ multiplex PCR assay. The source is immuneACCESS, and TCRdb retained only in-frame sequences with V and J called. Part of the clones is not carried over; for the studies checked, unresolved V genes explain less than half of this, and the remainder is unexplained. The sample table contains some 240,000 clones; only one count was recorded for 82% of them. Clones ranked in the top ten supply 9.5% to 15% of the sample. Sequencing used peripheral blood. All receptors derive from a woman aged 55-69 years with active or convalescent COVID-19.

The DNA for the CDR3 is TGTGCCAGCAGCAGGGGGACAGGGAGCTTGAATTCACCCCTCCACTTT. It encodes CASSRGTGSLNSPLHF. J is TRBJ1-6 and V is TRBV27, with 9 bases aligning to TRBD1. The J segment lost 7 bases and the V segment lost 6 bases, leaving 10 bases of the junction unmatched. Germline CDR1 is MNHEY and CDR2 is SMNVEV (reference sequence). The CDR3 is 16 residues long.

CDR3 sequence reads: CASSSDRGHAGNTIYF. CDR3 DNA sequence: TGTGCCAGCAGCTCGGACAGGGGGCATGCTGGAAACACCATATATTTT. The J gene is TRBJ1-3, the V gene TRBV7-9; 11 bases line up with TRBD1. CDR3 length equals 16 residues. With 4 bases clipped from V and 2 bases from J, the junction kept 4 bases outside the gene matches. Germline V gene data show CDR1 as SEHNR and CDR2 as FQNEAQ (reference sequence).

This clone was counted a single time. The V and J genes are TRBV30 and TRBJ2-3, with D tentatively TRBD1 (5 bases). This CDR3 spans 13 amino acids. V gave up 5 bases and J gave up 5 bases, with 14 bases separating them. CDR1 and CDR2 from the germline V gene are GTSNPN and SVGIG (reference sequence). CDR3 nucleotides: TGTGCCTGGGGCCCAGGGCAAGGAGATACGCAGTATTTT. Translating gives CAWGPGQGDTQYF.

The rearrangement joins TRBV2 to TRBJ2-3, with unresolved D. Trimming stripped 5 bases from V and 1 base from J, with 7 bases between. The CDR3 length is 13 residues. Germline CDR1 SNHLY, CDR2 FYNNEI. CDR3 sequence reads: CASSLAGTDTQYF. CDR3 bases: TGTGCCAGCAGTCTTGCGGGCACAGATACGCAGTATTTT.

This chain uses TRBV5-6 with TRBJ1-6, with 7 positions matching TRBD1. Trimming at V came to 2 bases and at J to 8 bases, leaving 4 bases not matched to a gene. This CDR3 comprises 14 residues. CDR1 and CDR2 (germline): SGHDT, YYEEEE. CDR3 protein: CASSFGTAYSPLHF. The CDR3 DNA is TGTGCCAGCAGCTTCGGGACAGCATATTCACCCCTCCACTTT.

This clone was picked up one time. V is TRBV11-2 and J is TRBJ2-7; 11 bases align to TRBD1. Germline assignment: CDR1 SGHAT and CDR2 FQNNGV. V shed 2 bases and J 3 bases; nucleotides not matched to a gene: 6. This CDR3 contains 16 residues. The CDR3 is CASSLHGTGGGYEQYF. The CDR3 DNA reads as TGTGCCAGCAGCTTACACGGGACAGGGGGGGGCTACGAGCAGTACTTC.

This clone was observed a single time. The chain joins TRBV12-3 or TRBV12-4 to TRBJ1-3, with a weak D call TRBD1 (6 bases). The CDR3 length is 13 residues. V was pared by 3 bases and J by 7 bases, with 10 bases between. The CDR3 spells CASSLGGGNTIYF. CDR3 nucleotides: TGTGCCAGCAGTTTGGGGGGGGGCAACACCATATATTTT.

The genes are TRBV6-6 and TRBJ2-7; D is perhaps TRBD1 (6 bases). Trimming left V 8 bases short and J 4 bases short, with 18 bases between. This CDR3 is 14 amino acids long. Germline lookup yields CDR1 MNHNY and CDR2 SVGAGI (reference sequence). In nucleotides, the CDR3 is TGTGCCAGCCTCCCGGCGGGCAGGGGATACGAGCAGTACTTC. Encoded protein: CASLPAGRGYEQYF.

The chain combines TRBV14 with TRBJ2-1; D might be TRBD2 (6 bases). Between the trimmed V and J ends, which lost 4 bases and 0 bases, there was a span of 16 bases. The germline V gene has CDR1 SGHDN and CDR2 FVKESK. The CDR3 spans 17 residues. The CDR3 sequence: CASSLRLRGSSYNEQFF. The CDR3 region has the DNA TGTGCCAGCAGCCTACGACTCCGGGGGAGCTCCTACAATGAGCAGTTCTTC.

This clone was seen more than once but under ten times. The rearrangement joins TRBV20-1 to TRBJ2-1; 8 positions match TRBD2. V dropped 3 bases and J dropped 3; count of bases not matched to a gene: 7. The CDR3 length is 15 residues. Per the germline V gene, CDR1 is DFQATT and CDR2 is SNEGSKA (reference sequence). The CDR3 region has the DNA TGCAGTGCTAGTAAGGGCGGGGGGATCTACAATGAGCAGTTCTTC. This encodes CSASKGGGIYNEQFF.

The chain is built from TRBV30 and TRBJ2-2; possibly TRBD1 for D (5 bases). V was clipped by 0 bases and J by 7 bases, with 9 bases between them. This CDR3 has 13 residues. Germline values: CDR1 GTSNPN, CDR2 SVGIG (reference sequence). The CDR3 region is CAWSVRQSGELFF. The CDR3, as DNA: TGTGCCTGGAGTGTACGACAGAGCGGGGAGCTGTTTTTT.

The chain uses TRBV6-2 or TRBV6-3 and TRBJ1-4; no definite D call. The V end was cut by 5 bases, the J end by 7 bases, with 8 bases between. CDR1 is MNHEY, CDR2 SVGEGT, per germline. The CDR3 is 12 residues long. CDR3 residues: CASSKGGEKLFF. The CDR3 DNA reads TGTGCCAGCAGTAAGGGAGGTGAAAAACTGTTTTTT.

The chain has TRBV2 and TRBJ1-2, with 7 nucleotides matching TRBD1. CDR1 and CDR2 (germline): SNHLY, FYNNEI. J lost 8 bases, V lost 6 bases, and 12 bases had no gene match. The CDR3 extends over 14 amino acids. DNA for the CDR3: TGTGCCAGCAGAGATGACCTGACAGGGTTCGGCTACACCTTC. Its protein product is CASRDDLTGFGYTF.

The chain recombines TRBV19 with TRBJ2-2; 7 bases map to TRBD1. The germline CDR1 and CDR2 sequences are LNHDA and SQIVND (reference sequence). The CDR3 is made up of 15 amino acids. V trimming: 5 bases; J trimming: 2 bases; junction bases outside the gene matches: 5. CDR3 in amino acids: CASSVNRGNTGELFF. CDR3 sequence (DNA): TGTGCCAGTAGTGTCAACAGGGGAAACACCGGGGAGCTGTTTTTT.

The CDR3 DNA reads as TGTGCCAGCAGCTTAGCGTTAGGGACACAAGGCGAGCAGTACTTC. It yields the protein CASSLALGTQGEQYF. This chain joins TRBV7-2 and TRBJ2-7; a possible D gene is TRBD1 (6 bases). This CDR3 comprises 15 residues. V lost 0 bases, J lost 6 bases, and 15 bases lay in between. Germline V gene data show CDR1 as SGHTA and CDR2 as FQGNSA.

This clone was seen just once. The genes are TRBV4-1 and TRBJ2-3; perhaps TRBD1 as D (5 bases). From germline, CDR1 is MGHRA and CDR2 YSYEKL. CDR3 length: 14 residues. Deletions cut 1 base from V and 4 bases from J, with 9 bases between. CDR3 DNA sequence: TGCGCCAGCAGCCAAGCAGGGTGGGCAGATACGCAGTATTTT. Translation: CASSQAGWADTQYF.

The J gene is TRBJ1-5, the V gene TRBV2; a possible D gene is TRBD1 (6 bases). Germline values: CDR1 SNHLY, CDR2 FYNNEI. This CDR3 has 16 residues. The V and J ends lost 6 bases and 0 bases respectively, with 15 bases between them. The CDR3, as DNA: TGTGCCAGCAGGGGGGCGGCAGGGCTTAGCAATCAGCCCCAGCATTTT. It yields the protein CASRGAAGLSNQPQHF.

In its sample, this clone was seen a few times. This chain joins TRBV6-5 and TRBJ1-5, with D tentatively TRBD1 (6 bases). CDR1 and CDR2 from the germline V gene are MNHEY and SVGAGI. V lost 4 bases and J 3 bases, leaving 10 bases between the germline ends. The CDR3 is 14 residues long. The CDR3 loop is CASSLAGANQPQHF. CDR3 coding DNA: TGTGCCAGCAGTTTGGCGGGGGCCAATCAGCCCCAGCATTTT.

CDR3: CASSIRTVTKKTQYF. The CDR3 bases are TGTGCCAGCAGCATCCGGACAGTTACCAAGAAGACCCAGTACTTC. The chain links TRBV7-8 to TRBJ2-5; a possible D gene is TRBD1 (6 bases). This CDR3 has 15 residues. The germline gives CDR1 SGHVS, CDR2 FQNEAQ. The V and J ends lost 5 bases and 6 bases respectively, with 19 bases between them.

The rearrangement joins TRBV18 to TRBJ1-4; a possible D gene is TRBD1 (6 bases). The CDR3 extends over 13 amino acids. Germline-derived CDR1 and CDR2 are KGHSH and LQKENI. The V gene lost 6 bases and the J gene lost 4 bases, with 9 bases spanning the gap. CDR3 DNA sequence: TGTGCCAGCTCTGACAGGCATAATGAAAAACTGTTTTTT. Amino acid sequence: CASSDRHNEKLFF.

This clone has only a few counts. The rearrangement links TRBV7-8 to TRBJ1-1, with 7 positions matching TRBD1. The CDR3 runs to 15 residues. Germline CDR1 and CDR2: SGHVS and FQNEAQ. With V trimmed by 6 bases and J by 0 bases, 7 bases remained unmatched. The CDR3 reads CASRRGGSMNTEAFF. CDR3 nucleotides: TGTGCCAGCAGACGAGGGGGCTCAATGAACACTGAAGCTTTCTTT.

The genes are TRBV6-5 and TRBJ2-1; D may be TRBD2 (6 bases). Trimming left V 10 bases short and J 8 bases short, with 24 bases between. The CDR3 is 15 residues long. Germline V gene lookup returns CDR1 MNHEY and CDR2 SVGAGI. The CDR3 here is CATADRAGPRDEQFF. As DNA, the CDR3 is TGTGCCACAGCAGACCGGGCGGGGCCCAGGGATGAGCAGTTCTTC.

This clone was observed a single time. This chain uses TRBV19 with TRBJ1-2; no clear D. Per germline, CDR1 LNHDA and CDR2 SQIVND (reference sequence). Trimming took 6 bases from V and 4 from J, leaving 18 bases between them. The CDR3 is 15 residues long. This chain's CDR3 is CASSRPGEFPYGYTF. Here the CDR3 DNA reads TGTGCCAGTAGCCGACCTGGGGAGTTCCCCTATGGCTACACCTTC.

This sequence joins TRBV2 and TRBJ1-5, with 8 bases aligning to TRBD1. The J segment lost 5 bases and the V segment lost 6 bases, leaving 3 bases of the junction unmatched. The germline V gene encodes CDR1 SNHLY and CDR2 FYNNEI. CDR3 size: 13 residues. The CDR3 bases are TGTGCCAGCAGCCCAGGGGGCCATCAGCCCCAGCATTTT. The encoded protein is CASSPGGHQPQHF.

This clone came up once. This chain connects TRBV13 to TRBJ2-7; 11 bases match TRBD2. CDR1 PRHDT and CDR2 FYEKMQ come from the germline V gene (reference sequence). The length of the CDR3 is 18 residues. V gave up 0 bases and J gave up 3 bases; unmatched junction bases: 10. The CDR3 region has the DNA TGTGCCAGCAGCTTAGGTGGGGCTCTAGCGGGGGGTTACTACGAGCAGTACTTC. Protein sequence: CASSLGGALAGGYYEQYF.

The V gene is TRBV6-4, the J gene TRBJ2-7; 11 bases are a match to TRBD2. The CDR3 sequence is 24 residues long. Germline-derived CDR1 and CDR2 are MRHNA and SNTAGT. V shed 2 bases and J 1 base; nucleotides not matched to a gene: 28. Here the CDR3 reads CASSDKSMGRGEYGLAGRSYEQYF. CDR3 nucleotide sequence: TGTGCCAGCAGTGACAAAAGTATGGGCCGAGGGGAGTACGGACTAGCGGGCCGGTCCTACGAGCAGTACTTC.

The gene calls are TRBV7-9 and TRBJ1-5, with 9 bases that match TRBD1. V lost 3 bases to trimming and J lost 7 bases; unmatched junction nucleotides: 4. Germline V gene sequence: CDR1 SEHNR, CDR2 FQNEAQ (reference sequence). The CDR3 loop spans 14 amino acids. CDR3 residues: CASSFGQGWQPQHF. Written as DNA, the CDR3 is TGTGCCAGCAGCTTCGGACAGGGGTGGCAGCCCCAGCATTTT.

This chain uses TRBV3-1 (or the pseudogene TRBV3-2) with TRBJ1-5; no clear D gene. V lost 2 bases to trimming and J lost 6 bases, with 14 bases between them. The CDR3 is made up of 15 amino acids. The germline V gene has CDR1 LGHDT and CDR2 YNNKEL (reference sequence). CDR3 amino acids: CASSQSPGLGQPQHF. The CDR3, as DNA: TGTGCCAGCAGCCAAAGTCCTGGGCTCGGTCAGCCCCAGCATTTT.